This T cell receptor (beta chain) was documented in a study of T cell responses to AZD1222 COVID-19 vaccine (dated by TCRdb to the early 2020s). The study in broad terms: AZD1222 recipients whose second dose came at about 4 weeks and those whose second dose came at about 12 weeks were combined into one group, since spike-specific TCR depth and breadth did not differ between the two schedules. Trial participants were enrolled by age into subgroups of 18-55, 56-69 and 70-plus years, and about 150, 27 and 61 TCR-sequenced participants, respectively, were included in these subgroups. A total of approximately 250 trial participants underwent TCR sequencing, of whom 207 had received two doses of AZD1222 and roughly 26 had received two doses of the MenACWY control vaccine. Overall study results and their limits: In the small 56-69-year group, the increase in depth fell short of significance, most likely because of low power. Most participants were white British and females outnumbered males, and the authors suggested that clonal diversity may have been underestimated. Vaccine-associated CD4 TCRs spanned the whole spike protein, with dominant responses in regions 160-218 and 743-854. Nearly half of unique spike-specific TCRs reportedly recognized epitopes outside regions mutated in the B.1.351 and B.1.1.7 variants. Because no day 14 peak-response samples were available, the repertoires could be characterized only after the peak T cell response. Spike-specific TCR breadth and depth rose significantly after two AZD1222 doses compared with day 0 and with MenACWY recipients. Conclusions about previously exposed vaccinees are limited, since just five to seven AZD1222 recipients were seropositive for SARS-CoV-2 at baseline.

The sample's time point label is to be understood as: baseline before first vaccination. Vaccinee samples came from UK trials COV001 and COV002, including a single-blind randomized controlled phase 2/3 trial of AZD1222 (ChAdOx1 nCoV-19) in healthy adults. For TCRbeta chain sequencing, PBMC samples were collected from trial participants at day 0 and at day 28 after the second dose. The CDR3 regions of human TCRbeta chains were subjected to immunosequencing. For the original study's pipeline: TCRs in the repertoires were matched against a reference library of SARS-CoV-2-specific TCRs that had been generated with the MIRA antigen-specificity platform. Breadth was defined as the fraction of unique TCRs that were SARS-CoV-2-associated. Depth was defined as the fraction of total T cells that were SARS-CoV-2-associated. Using the MIRA data, each spike-specific TCR was mapped to the spike region that the TCR reacts to and placed in a CD4 or CD8 class. Log10-transformed breadth and depth values were compared by one-way ANOVA with Sidak's multiple comparisons tests. Here the immuneACCESS table is served through TCRdb, limited to in-frame sequences with V and J called. Missing clones are a known gap in these copies; in checked studies unresolved V genes cover under half, and the rest lacks a known reason. The V and J calls and clone size come from that table; D and trimming were worked out from the DNA. In all, the sample holds about 160,000 clones, and 90% to 95% of those were seen once. The ten largest clones take up over 1% of the sample.

Including the terminal cysteine and phenylalanine, the CDR3 comprises 15 residues. Only the CDR3 DNA is retained, 45 bases long and in frame from the first base. V and J are trimmed by 4 bases and 3 bases, and the gene matches miss 6 bases of the junction. The germline V gene yields SNHLY for CDR1 and FYNNEI for CDR2. Regarding this clone: The antigen it binds to is not known. Per-base qualities were not stored, and no clone one base away is much larger.

The sequencing used peripheral blood, collected on day 0 of AZD1222 vaccination. The TCR comes from an adult in good health. The sequence is built from TRBV2 and TRBJ1-5; the central 7 bases match TRBD1. This receptor has the CDR3 CASSVFGTVNQPQHF. The sequenced DNA is TGTGCCAGCAGTGTATTTGGGACAGTCAATCAGCCCCAGCATTTT.